The present TCR beta chain was sequenced within a study of beta chain features in type 1 diabetes. A remark on this clone: Antigen specificity is unknown.

Study-wide results and limits: Shorter TCRB CDR3s, moderately but significantly so, marked every one of the four CD4+ subsets in Type 1 diabetes patients.

CDR3 length: 16 residues. V was pared by 5 bases and J by 5 bases, with 10 bases of the junction left unmatched. From germline, CDR1 is MNHEY and CDR2 SMNVEV (reference sequence). Every isolated RNA sample was fully reverse transcribed, so sequencing captured expressed TCRB transcripts. The method was immunoSEQ multiplex PCR; TCRdb's version includes in-frame clones alone and lacks a portion of them. The sample consists of approximately 150,000 clones, approximately 13% of them appearing once. The sequence was collected from a man aged 18 to 30 with type 1 diabetes. Sequencing was carried out using central memory CD4+ T cells from blood. The chain joins TRBV27 to TRBJ2-2; 8 nucleotides agree with TRBD1. This chain's CDR3 is CASSGTGQGRTGELFF. For the CDR3, the DNA is TGTGCCAGCAGTGGGACCGGACAGGGTAGGACCGGGGAGCTGTTTTTT.